This T cell receptor beta chain was documented in a study of cytomegalovirus exposure and HLA in healthy donors. Whole-study results and caveats: The authors later found HLA-associated TCR beta chains more clonally expanded than equally common others. Later work associated roughly 15,000 TCR beta sequences with HLA alleles at 0.05 false discovery rate.

Primers for the PCR totalled 60 Vbeta and 13 Jbeta. In the original processing: The authors later counted roughly 76 million unique TCR beta chains, roughly 10 million of them shared. Assay: immunoSEQ multiplex PCR; the TCRdb copy retains only in-frame clones and omits some. V and J calls and clone size come straight from that table; D and trimming were deduced from the DNA. The sample consists of some 150,000 clones, approximately 80% of them appearing once. Looked up from germline, CDR1 is MNHEY and CDR2 is SVGAGI. This CDR3 has 15 residues. The V end was cut by 0 bases, the J end by 4 bases, with 9 bases between. In regard to this clone: What it recognizes is unknown.

Source material: PBMCs. V usage is TRBV6-5 and J usage is TRBJ2-2; D gene ambiguous. The TCR comes from a young man in good health and CMV-seropositive. The DNA for the CDR3 is TGTGCCAGCAGTTACTCGAACAGAGCCACCGGGGAGCTGTTTTTT. The encoded protein is CASSYSNRATGELFF.